This T cell receptor (beta chain) comes out of a study of blood T cell repertoires in COVID-19. Study-wide context: Whether acute or convalescent, the COVID-19 samples came from the United States, Italy and Spain. Sources were T cells, B-cell-depleted T cells, or PBMCs; the material itself was cDNA or gDNA.

Trimming took 1 base from V and 4 from J; bases not matched to a gene: 4. CDR1 and CDR2 from the germline V gene are SGHTA and FQGNSA. The CDR3 extends over 16 amino acids. This clone was seen a single time. The same CDR3 can be traced to other DNA sequences in this sample. Under the authors' procedure: Estimated nucleated cell counts came from reference gene primer amplification. Sequencing used immunoSEQ multiplex PCR; TCRdb keeps in-frame clones, though not all of them. V, J and clone size reflect that table, while D and trimming were determined from the DNA. Of roughly 120,000 clones in the sample, about 84% were seen once.

The rearrangement uses TRBV7-2 and TRBJ2-2; 9 bases are shared with TRBD2. The receptor was isolated from a man aged 60 to 75 with acute or convalescent COVID-19. Specimen: peripheral blood. The DNA of the CDR3 is TGTGCCAGCAGCTTAGGGCTAGCGGGGCTCACCGGGGAGCTGTTTTTT. Translated, it gives CASSLGLAGLTGELFF.